This T cell receptor (beta chain) is from a study of blood T cell repertoires in COVID-19. Study context: Both acute and convalescent COVID-19 samples were obtained from the United States, Italy and Spain. Sources were T cells, B-cell-depleted T cells, or PBMCs; the material itself was cDNA or gDNA.

Authors' methods: Amplification of reference gene primers provided the estimated nucleated cell counts. Clones were sequenced by immunoSEQ multiplex PCR, and TCRdb holds only the in-frame ones, with some missing. The DNA gave D and trimming, while V, J and clone size come from that table. The data show around 51,000 clones, with roughly 84% seen just once and about 4% held by the top ten. The CDR3 extends over 15 amino acids. Trimming removed 6 bases from V and 2 bases from J, with 11 bases in between. Germline lookup yields CDR1 LGHDT and CDR2 YNNKEL (reference sequence). The chain joins TRBV3-1 (or the pseudogene TRBV3-2) to TRBJ2-6; D is possibly TRBD1 (6 bases). The TCR sequence derives from an older man with active COVID-19. Sequencing input: peripheral blood. CDR3 sequence (DNA): TGTGCCAGCAGAGTTACAGGGACTGGGGCCAACGTCCTGACTTTC. This encodes CASRVTGTGANVLTF.